Each of the 8 T cell receptor beta chains below was sequenced from the same sample in a study of blood T cell repertoires in COVID-19 (TCRdb year 2020). Libraries were prepared through the immunoSEQ multiplex PCR assay. Entries here come from immuneACCESS through TCRdb and include only in-frame sequences with V and J called. Some clones fail to appear in such tables; in the studies checked, an unresolved V gene covers under half of the shortfall, and the cause of the remainder is unknown. Present in this sample are hundreds of thousands of clones, 90% of which were seen just once. Of the sample, more than 0.85% falls within the top ten clones. The sample taken for sequencing was peripheral blood. The receptors stem from a woman aged 35 to 49 with COVID-19, enrolled during active disease.

This clone showed up just once. This chain connects TRBV7-6 to TRBJ1-1; maybe TRBD1 (5 bases). Germline V gene data show CDR1 as SGHVS and CDR2 as FNYEAQ. V was cut by 6 bases and J by 6 bases, with 11 bases left in between. This CDR3 comprises 12 residues. This CDR3 is CASSSGVSEAFF. As DNA, the CDR3 is TGTGCCAGCAGTTCGGGGGTCTCTGAAGCTTTCTTT.

V is TRBV5-1 and J is TRBJ2-5, with TRBD1 matching 8 bases. The V segment lost 3 bases and the J segment 2 bases; nucleotides outside the gene matches: 3. The CDR3 contains 14 residues. Looked up from germline, CDR1 is SGHRS and CDR2 is YFSETQ. This chain's CDR3 is CASSSGDRQETQYF. The CDR3 nucleotides read TGCGCCAGCAGCTCGGGGGACAGGCAAGAGACCCAGTACTTC.

As for this clone: At the DNA level, this CDR3 is encoded by other sequences in the same sample as well. V is TRBV9 and J is TRBJ2-5; tentative D call: TRBD2 (5 bases). From germline, CDR1 is SGDLS and CDR2 YYNGEE. CDR3 length: 13 residues. V was cut by 2 bases and J by 2 bases, with 7 bases left in between. CDR3 residues: CASSVGVQETQYF. The CDR3 DNA reads TGTGCCAGCAGCGTCGGGGTTCAAGAGACCCAGTACTTC.

This clone was recorded once. V usage is TRBV4-3 and J usage is TRBJ1-1; D is uncertain. V lost 0 bases and J lost 3, with 5 bases in between. This CDR3 is built from 13 residues. Per germline, CDR1 LGHNA and CDR2 YSLEER. The CDR3 is CASSQERDTEAFF. CDR3 nucleotides: TGCGCCAGCAGCCAAGAGAGGGACACTGAAGCTTTCTTT.

The rearrangement links TRBV16 to TRBJ1-2; D is undetermined. The CDR3 spans 14 residues. The V gene's germline CDR1 is KGHSY and CDR2 FQNENV. The V end lost 0 bases, the J end lost 7 bases, and 12 bases lay between the germline ends. In DNA form, the CDR3 reads TGTGCCAGCAGCCAATCTTCCGGAGCTGGTGGCTACACCTTC. This codes for CASSQSSGAGGYTF.

This clone was observed a single time. The chain is built from TRBV15 and TRBJ1-1, with 7 bases that match TRBD1. V was pared by 5 bases and J by 5 bases, with 11 bases of the junction left unmatched. Germline CDR1 and CDR2: LNHNV and YYDKDF (reference sequence). The CDR3 is 15 residues long. The CDR3 DNA is TGTGCCACCAGCGTGTCTGCAGGGGGGAGGACTGAAGCTTTCTTT. Amino acid sequence: CATSVSAGGRTEAFF.

The chain links TRBV7-2 to TRBJ2-5; D possibly corresponds to TRBD1 (5 bases). Germline CDR1 is SGHTA and CDR2 is FQGNSA. V lost 1 base to trimming and J lost 10 bases, with 13 bases between them. The CDR3 runs to 13 residues. The CDR3 nucleotides read TGTGCCAGCAGCTTAGAACCCAGGGTCATCCAGTACTTC. The encoded protein is CASSLEPRVIQYF.

The chain carries TRBV27 and TRBJ1-5, with 7 bases lining up with TRBD1. From germline, CDR1 is MNHEY and CDR2 SMNVEV (reference sequence). V shed 1 base, J shed 11 bases, and the junction held 14 bases outside the gene matches. This CDR3 comprises 16 residues. CDR3 sequence (DNA): TGTGCCAGCAGTTTATGGAGAGGGGGCCCCCGGGGGACCCAGCATTTT. Translating gives CASSLWRGGPRGTQHF.